The present TCR beta chain was sequenced within a study of technical replicates of blood from a handful of donors. The V end lost 6 bases, the J end lost 4 bases, and 16 bases lay between the germline ends. The CDR3 is 14 amino acids. Per the germline V gene, CDR1 is MDHEN and CDR2 is SYDVKM. Measured with immunoSEQ multiplex PCR; TCRdb has only the in-frame clones, and not every one. The table records 85,000 to 90,000 clones, around 92% of them present only once. The chain carries TRBV28 and TRBJ2-7; tentative D call: TRBD1 (5 bases). Specimen: T cells isolated from PBMCs. The clonotype was recovered from a human donor in good health. The CDR3 sequence is CASSSPIGVYEQYF. The CDR3, as DNA: TGTGCCAGCAGCTCACCAATAGGGGTTTACGAGCAGTACTTC.